The rows below give T cell receptor beta chains drawn from one sample of a study of CD8 T cells in Susac syndrome. A single record per CDR3 protein comes from TCRdb applying MiXCR to the immunoSEQ multiplex PCR reads. The sample shows 230,000 or so distinct CDR3 sequences, nearly 97% of them seen only once. Sequenced material: CD4+ T cells from PBMCs. The source of these receptors is a human donor with multiple sclerosis. Each CDR3 is given with its conserved first and last residue. D genes are given only for firm matches. The listing skips clone size in some rows; elsewhere it reads once, few, many or a size class.

V	D	size	J	CDR3	DNA
TRBV30	-	once	TRBJ2-7	CAWQVGTASYEQYF	TGTGCCTGGCAAGTAGGGACGGCCTCCTACGAGCAGTACTTC
TRBV29-1	TRBD1	-	TRBJ1-1	CGVRQGNTEAFF	TGCGGAGTGAGACAGGGGAACACTGAAGCTTTCTTT
TRBV12-3/TRBV12-4	-	once	TRBJ1-1	CASSLYGLNTEAFF	TGTGCCAGCAGTTTGTACGGGTTGAACACTGAAGCTTTCTTT
TRBV29-1	-	-	TRBJ2-7	CSVEENSYEQYF	TGCAGCGTTGAAGAGAACTCCTACGAGCAGTACTTC
TRBV29-1	-	-	TRBJ2-7	CNVEQYGSYEQYF	TGCAACGTTGAACAGTACGGTTCCTACGAGCAGTACTTC
TRBV6-6	-	-	TRBJ1-1	CASITRGAMNTEAFF	TGTGCCAGCATCACCAGGGGTGCCATGAACACTGAAGCTTTCTTT
TRBV19	TRBD1	-	TRBJ1-2	CASTQGDTRCTF	TGTGCCAGTACCCAGGGGGACACCCGATGCACCTTC
TRBV29-1	TRBD2	once	TRBJ2-3	CSVGGLAGAWPSTDTQYF	TGCAGCGTTGGGGGACTAGCGGGCGCTTGGCCAAGCACAGATACGCAGTATTTT
TRBV4-2	-	-	TRBJ2-7	CASSQEGSPQSYEQYF	TGTGCCAGCAGCCAAGAGGGCTCCCCGCAATCCTACGAGCAGTACTTC
TRBV27	-	-	TRBJ2-5	CASSDDGTLETQYF	TGTGCCAGCAGTGACGACGGGACCCTCGAGACCCAGTACTTC
TRBV12-3/TRBV12-4	-	-	TRBJ2-5	CASSSMLGETQYF	TGTGCCAGCAGTTCGATGTTGGGAGAGACCCAGTACTTC
TRBV12-5	-	-	TRBJ2-7	CASYGGAPSYEQYF	TGTGCTAGTTATGGGGGGGCTCCCTCCTACGAGCAGTACTTC
TRBV20-1	-	-	TRBJ1-4	CSARDWGSGEKLFF	TGCAGTGCTAGAGATTGGGGGTCGGGTGAAAAACTGTTTTTT
TRBV20-1	-	-	TRBJ1-5	CSASGRAPTWGSNQPQHF	TGCAGTGCTAGCGGGAGGGCCCCTACATGGGGTAGCAATCAGCCCCAGCATTTT
TRBV18	TRBD1	-	TRBJ2-5	CASSGDSGSTQYF	TGTGCCAGCTCAGGGGACAGTGGTTCGACCCAGTACTTC
TRBV25-1	TRBD1	once	TRBJ1-2	CASTAEGTGDLNGYTF	TGTGCCAGCACCGCGGAGGGGACAGGGGATTTGAATGGCTACACCTTC
TRBV3-1	-	-	TRBJ2-3	CASSQDPGVGTDTQYF	TGTGCCAGCAGCCAAGATCCAGGGGTGGGCACAGATACGCAGTATTTT
TRBV7-9	-	-	TRBJ1-2	CASSLDRNVYGYTF	TGTGCCAGCAGCTTAGACAGGAATGTCTATGGCTACACCTTC
TRBV27	-	-	TRBJ1-2	CASSLTPRGRGYTF	TGTGCCAGCAGTTTAACTCCCCGGGGGCGAGGCTACACCTTC
TRBV11-2	-	-	TRBJ2-1	CASSYEGLYNEQFF	TGTGCCAGCAGCTACGAGGGGCTTTACAATGAGCAGTTCTTC
TRBV30	TRBD1	-	TRBJ1-1	CAWSVQGPLNTEAFF	TGTGCCTGGAGTGTACAGGGGCCACTGAACACTGAAGCTTTCTTT
TRBV3-1	TRBD1	-	TRBJ1-1	CASSRTGDTEAFF	TGTGCCAGCAGCCGGACAGGGGACACTGAAGCTTTCTTT
TRBV5-6	-	-	TRBJ2-3	CASSYRAVGIDTQYF	TGTGCCAGCAGCTATCGGGCGGTGGGGATAGATACGCAGTATTTT
TRBV3-1	TRBD2	-	TRBJ2-1	CASSHSGTFEQFF	TGTGCCAGCAGCCACAGCGGGACGTTTGAGCAGTTCTTC
TRBV9	-	-	TRBJ2-7	CASSVSPLGEQYF	TGTGCCAGCAGCGTAAGCCCTCTAGGGGAGCAGTACTTC
TRBV20-1	-	-	TRBJ1-5	CSATQGFGQPQHF	TGCAGTGCTACTCAGGGGTTCGGTCAGCCCCAGCATTTT
TRBV20-1	TRBD1	-	TRBJ1-5	CSARTGGADQPQHF	TGCAGTGCAAGGACAGGGGGCGCGGATCAGCCCCAGCATTTT
TRBV3-1	-	-	TRBJ1-6	CASSQENGDSPLHF	TGTGCCAGCAGCCAAGAGAACGGGGATTCACCCCTCCACTTT
TRBV25-1	-	-	TRBJ1-2	CASSAGRPNYGYTF	TGTGCCAGCAGTGCGGGGCGCCCTAACTATGGCTACACCTTC
TRBV24-1	-	-	TRBJ2-2	CATSDPPGRGGGELFF	TGTGCCACCAGTGATCCTCCGGGACGAGGAGGCGGGGAGCTGTTTTTT
TRBV12-3/TRBV12-4	-	-	TRBJ1-1	CASRRTFGSEAFF	TGTGCCAGCAGACGGACCTTTGGGTCTGAAGCTTTCTTT
TRBV3-1	-	few	TRBJ1-2	CASSRVNYGYTF	TGTGCCAGCAGCCGGGTTAACTATGGCTACACCTTC
TRBV28	TRBD2	-	TRBJ2-3	CASIHSGSTDTQYF	TGTGCCAGCATCCATAGCGGGAGCACAGATACGCAGTATTTT
TRBV12-3/TRBV12-4	-	-	TRBJ2-5	CASSLGQGGQETQYF	TGTGCCAGCAGTTTGGGGCAGGGAGGCCAAGAGACCCAGTACTTC
TRBV29-1	-	-	TRBJ1-1	CSVPPGGRMNTEAFF	TGCAGCGTTCCCCCCGGGGGGCGGATGAACACTGAAGCTTTCTTT
TRBV23-1	TRBD2	-	TRBJ2-2	CASRQPPGLAGGSRRSGELFF	TGCGCCAGCAGACAACCGCCGGGACTAGCGGGAGGGTCCCGTAGAAGCGGGGAGCTGTTTTTT
TRBV5-1	TRBD1	-	TRBJ2-1	CASSLVRGHEQFF	TGCGCCAGCAGCTTGGTCAGGGGGCATGAGCAGTTCTTC
TRBV29-1	-	-	TRBJ2-1	CSTGLSYNEQFF	TGCAGCACCGGGCTTTCCTACAATGAGCAGTTCTTC
TRBV7-9	-	-	TRBJ2-7	CASSLGSNEQYF	TGTGCCAGCAGCTTAGGGAGCAACGAGCAGTACTTC